This is a list of T cell receptor beta chains from one sample in a study of human T cells and chemical hapten exposure. TCRdb recomputed calls from the RACE reads with MiXCR, one row per CDR3 protein. This table has tens of thousands of distinct CDR3 sequences, around 12% appearing once. The sequenced sample was whole blood, obtained in connection with sensitization to the hapten diphenylcyclopropenone (DPC). The receptors come from a woman under 40 with alopecia areata. Some clones in this sample may be carry-over from other donors' samples. Both conserved end residues are part of each CDR3. A D gene is named only where the DNA matches it firmly. Only some rows state a clone size, as once, few, many or a class for expanded clones.

j_call: TRBJ1-1
clone_size: many
d_call: NA
v_call: TRBV29-1
cdr3_nt: TGCAGCGCACGGAACCGCCTGGACACTGAAGCTTTCTTT
cdr3_aa: CSARNRLDTEAFF

j_call: TRBJ1-2
clone_size: NA
d_call: NA
v_call: TRBV29-1
cdr3_nt: TGCAGCGTTGTGTATGAAGCTAACTATGGCTACACCTTC
cdr3_aa: CSVVYEANYGYTF

j_call: TRBJ2-2
clone_size: NA
d_call: NA
v_call: TRBV5-6
cdr3_nt: TGTGCCAGCAGTCGGACGGGTCGGGGAACCGGGGAGCTGTTTTTT
cdr3_aa: CASSRTGRGTGELFF

j_call: TRBJ2-1
clone_size: many
d_call: TRBD1
v_call: TRBV11-1
cdr3_nt: TGTGCCAGCAGCGTAAACAGGGGTGAGCAGTTCTTC
cdr3_aa: CASSVNRGEQFF

j_call: TRBJ2-3
clone_size: few
d_call: TRBD2
v_call: TRBV7-2
cdr3_nt: TGTGCCAGCAGCTTAGCGACTAGCGGATTTAGCACAGATACGCAGTATTTT
cdr3_aa: CASSLATSGFSTDTQYF

j_call: TRBJ2-7
clone_size: few
d_call: TRBD2
v_call: TRBV18
cdr3_nt: TGTGCCAGCTCACCATTTTTCACAGCAGGAGCGGGAGGGTACTACGAGCAGTACTTC
cdr3_aa: CASSPFFTAGAGGYYEQYF

j_call: TRBJ1-5
clone_size: many
d_call: NA
v_call: TRBV7-6
cdr3_nt: TGTGCCAGCAGCTTAGATGGGGAGAGCAATCAGCCCCAGCATTTT
cdr3_aa: CASSLDGESNQPQHF

j_call: TRBJ1-6
clone_size: few
d_call: NA
v_call: TRBV27
cdr3_nt: TGTGCCAGCAGTTTATCGATGAGTACAGTCTATAATTCACCCCTCCACTTT
cdr3_aa: CASSLSMSTVYNSPLHF

j_call: TRBJ2-4
clone_size: many
d_call: TRBD2
v_call: TRBV28
cdr3_nt: TGTGCCACCCTGAGCGGGGTAGCCAAAAACATTCAGTACTTC
cdr3_aa: CATLSGVAKNIQYF

j_call: TRBJ1-1
clone_size: NA
d_call: NA
v_call: TRBV5-1
cdr3_nt: TGCGCCAGCAGCCAAGAAGGGGGACACGTGAACACTGAAGCTTTCTTT
cdr3_aa: CASSQEGGHVNTEAFF

j_call: TRBJ2-5
clone_size: many
d_call: TRBD2
v_call: TRBV5-1
cdr3_nt: TGCGCCAGCAGCCAGCGGGGTCCCACTGGGGAGACCCAGTACTTC
cdr3_aa: CASSQRGPTGETQYF

j_call: TRBJ1-1
clone_size: many
d_call: TRBD1
v_call: TRBV18
cdr3_nt: TGTGCCAGCTCACAAGACGCGGGACAGGGTATTTGGCGATTGACCGAAGCTTTCTTT
cdr3_aa: CASSQDAGQGIWRLTEAFF

j_call: TRBJ2-4
clone_size: many
d_call: NA
v_call: TRBV20-1
cdr3_nt: TGCAGTGCTAGTAACTTGATAGCCAAAAACATTCAGTACTTC
cdr3_aa: CSASNLIAKNIQYF

j_call: TRBJ2-3
clone_size: many
d_call: NA
v_call: TRBV12-3/TRBV12-4
cdr3_nt: TGTGCCAGCAGACAAGGGGGTACGCGCACAGATACGCAGTATTTT
cdr3_aa: CASRQGGTRTDTQYF

j_call: TRBJ2-3
clone_size: few
d_call: NA
v_call: TRBV15
cdr3_nt: TGTGCCACCAGCAGAGCGCCAAGCAACACAGATACGCAGTATTTT
cdr3_aa: CATSRAPSNTDTQYF

j_call: TRBJ1-5
clone_size: few
d_call: NA
v_call: TRBV6-2/TRBV6-3
cdr3_nt: TGTGCCAGCAGAGCGAGGAATCAGCCCCAGCATTTT
cdr3_aa: CASRARNQPQHF

j_call: TRBJ2-6
clone_size: few
d_call: NA
v_call: TRBV3-1
cdr3_nt: TGTGCCAGCAGCCGCCCCACGAGGGAAAGCTCTGGGGCCAACGTCCTGACTTTC
cdr3_aa: CASSRPTRESSGANVLTF

j_call: TRBJ1-5
clone_size: NA
d_call: NA
v_call: TRBV20-1
cdr3_nt: TGCAGTGCTAAGCGTGGATCTTATAGCAATCAGCCCCAGCATTTT
cdr3_aa: CSAKRGSYSNQPQHF

j_call: TRBJ1-1
clone_size: many
d_call: NA
v_call: TRBV7-9
cdr3_nt: TGTGCCAGCAGCCCTGTGACGCTGAACACTGAAGCTTTCTTT
cdr3_aa: CASSPVTLNTEAFF

j_call: TRBJ1-1
clone_size: many
d_call: NA
v_call: TRBV21-1
cdr3_nt: TGTGCCAGCAGCAAAGCAGTACCACGAGCTTTCTTT
cdr3_aa: CASSKAVPRAFF

j_call: TRBJ2-7
clone_size: many
d_call: TRBD1
v_call: TRBV9
cdr3_nt: TGTGCCAGCAGCGTAGGGGACAGGAAGGCCTACGAGCAGTACTTC
cdr3_aa: CASSVGDRKAYEQYF

j_call: TRBJ2-1
clone_size: many
d_call: NA
v_call: TRBV12-3/TRBV12-4
cdr3_nt: TGTGCCAGCAGTTTTACTGAGGGGGGTTACAATGAGCAGTTCTTC
cdr3_aa: CASSFTEGGYNEQFF

j_call: TRBJ2-1
clone_size: NA
d_call: NA
v_call: TRBV29-1
cdr3_nt: TGCAGCGTTGAAGAGGTGAGCTCCTACAATGAGCAGTTCTTC
cdr3_aa: CSVEEVSSYNEQFF

j_call: TRBJ2-3
clone_size: many
d_call: TRBD2
v_call: TRBV7-3
cdr3_nt: TGTGCCAGCAGCTTAGGCCCGAGCGGGACCCTGGGAGATACGCAGTATTTT
cdr3_aa: CASSLGPSGTLGDTQYF

j_call: TRBJ2-7
clone_size: few
d_call: TRBD1
v_call: TRBV7-9
cdr3_nt: TGTGCCAGCAGCCCAAACGACAGGGTGCGAGACCCCGAGCAGTACTTC
cdr3_aa: CASSPNDRVRDPEQYF

j_call: TRBJ2-2
clone_size: many
d_call: NA
v_call: TRBV7-9
cdr3_nt: TGTGCCAGCAGCTTCCCCATCGGGGGCCGGGACACCGGGGAGCTGTTTTTT
cdr3_aa: CASSFPIGGRDTGELFF

j_call: TRBJ2-7
clone_size: NA
d_call: TRBD2
v_call: TRBV5-1
cdr3_nt: TGCGCCAGCTGGAAAGGACAAGTAGCGGGAGGGCCATACGAGCAGTACTTC
cdr3_aa: CASWKGQVAGGPYEQYF

j_call: TRBJ1-5
clone_size: many
d_call: NA
v_call: TRBV6-2/TRBV6-3
cdr3_nt: TGTGCCAGCAGTTACCCCGGAGATGGGAATCAGCCCCAGCATTTT
cdr3_aa: CASSYPGDGNQPQHF

j_call: TRBJ1-2
clone_size: many
d_call: TRBD1
v_call: TRBV14
cdr3_nt: TGTGCCAGCAGCCCAAACGTGAGGGGGCTCTATGGCTACACCTTC
cdr3_aa: CASSPNVRGLYGYTF

j_call: TRBJ1-1
clone_size: many
d_call: NA
v_call: TRBV28
cdr3_nt: TGTGCCAGCACCGCAGGGGTCACTGAAGCTTTCTTT
cdr3_aa: CASTAGVTEAFF

j_call: TRBJ2-5
clone_size: many
d_call: NA
v_call: TRBV6-5
cdr3_nt: TGTGCCAGCAGTTACTCGCCGGCAGAAGAGACCCAGTACTTC
cdr3_aa: CASSYSPAEETQYF

j_call: TRBJ2-7
clone_size: many
d_call: TRBD2
v_call: TRBV28
cdr3_nt: TGTGCCAGCAGAGGGCTAGCGGGGGGTTCCTACGAGCAGTACTTC
cdr3_aa: CASRGLAGGSYEQYF

j_call: TRBJ2-3
clone_size: NA
d_call: NA
v_call: TRBV20-1
cdr3_nt: TGCAGTGCTAGATGGGGAGGCGGGAAGGGAGATACGCAGTATTTT
cdr3_aa: CSARWGGGKGDTQYF

j_call: TRBJ2-2
clone_size: many
d_call: NA
v_call: TRBV2
cdr3_nt: TGTGCCACCCGGACAAGAAACACCGGGGAGCTGTTTTTT
cdr3_aa: CATRTRNTGELFF

j_call: TRBJ1-1
clone_size: many
d_call: NA
v_call: TRBV6-2/TRBV6-3
cdr3_nt: TGTGCCAGCATGGGGGCGCGGTGGATGAACACTGAAGCTTTCTTT
cdr3_aa: CASMGARWMNTEAFF

j_call: TRBJ1-5
clone_size: NA
d_call: NA
v_call: TRBV2
cdr3_nt: TGTGCCAGCACTCGGGGGGCTCTAAGGGATCAGCCCCAGCATTTT
cdr3_aa: CASTRGALRDQPQHF

j_call: TRBJ2-1
clone_size: many
d_call: NA
v_call: TRBV7-6
cdr3_nt: TGTGCCAGCAGCTCGGGGACCGGTGAGCAGTTCTTC
cdr3_aa: CASSSGTGEQFF

j_call: TRBJ2-3
clone_size: many
d_call: NA
v_call: TRBV10-2
cdr3_nt: TGCGCCAGCAGTGGGATAGACAGCACAGATACGCAGTATTTT
cdr3_aa: CASSGIDSTDTQYF

j_call: TRBJ1-2
clone_size: many
d_call: NA
v_call: TRBV11-2
cdr3_nt: TGTGCCAGCAGCTTAGATTTTTCACCCCCCGGGGGCTCTGGCTACACCTTC
cdr3_aa: CASSLDFSPPGGSGYTF

j_call: TRBJ2-2
clone_size: NA
d_call: NA
v_call: TRBV7-9
cdr3_nt: TGTGCCAGCAGCGGAGCGGGGAACACCGGGGAGCTGTTTTTT
cdr3_aa: CASSGAGNTGELFF

j_call: TRBJ2-2
clone_size: many
d_call: NA
v_call: TRBV7-6
cdr3_nt: TGTGCCAGCAGCCCCCGGGCGATTACTTCGAACACCGGGGAGCTGTTTTTT
cdr3_aa: CASSPRAITSNTGELFF

j_call: TRBJ2-1
clone_size: many
d_call: NA
v_call: TRBV10-2
cdr3_nt: TGCGCCAGCAGCTCGTTAGGGGGAAATGAGCAGTTCTTC
cdr3_aa: CASSSLGGNEQFF

j_call: TRBJ1-6
clone_size: NA
d_call: NA
v_call: TRBV5-1
cdr3_nt: TGCGCCAGCAGCCAGTCTCGTCCGGAGGCTTCACCCCTCCACTTT
cdr3_aa: CASSQSRPEASPLHF

j_call: TRBJ2-3
clone_size: many
d_call: NA
v_call: TRBV11-2
cdr3_nt: TGTGCCAGCAACCCCACACCGGCGGGGTCCACAGATACGCAGTATTTT
cdr3_aa: CASNPTPAGSTDTQYF

j_call: TRBJ2-7
clone_size: few
d_call: NA
v_call: TRBV28
cdr3_nt: TGTGCCAGCAGTTGGGCCTCCTACGAGCAGTACTTC
cdr3_aa: CASSWASYEQYF

j_call: TRBJ2-2
clone_size: NA
d_call: NA
v_call: TRBV29-1
cdr3_nt: TGCAGCGTAACAGGCGGCCCATCCAGGGAGCTGTTTTTT
cdr3_aa: CSVTGGPSRELFF

j_call: TRBJ2-3
clone_size: NA
d_call: TRBD1
v_call: TRBV4-2
cdr3_nt: TGTGCCAGCAGCCAAGCCCCCGCTACAGGGGTGGTCCCAGATACGCAGTATTTT
cdr3_aa: CASSQAPATGVVPDTQYF

j_call: TRBJ2-1
clone_size: NA
d_call: TRBD2
v_call: TRBV28
cdr3_nt: TGTGCCAGCAGTTTATCCAGCGGGAGGAGGTTCTTC
cdr3_aa: CASSLSSGRRFF

j_call: TRBJ2-2
clone_size: few
d_call: TRBD2
v_call: TRBV6-2/TRBV6-3
cdr3_nt: TGTGCCACCCTGGGACTAGCGGGAGGAGATGGGGAGCTGTTTTTT
cdr3_aa: CATLGLAGGDGELFF

j_call: TRBJ2-7
clone_size: NA
d_call: NA
v_call: TRBV2
cdr3_nt: TGTGCCAGCTCCTTGATGTACGAGCAGTACTTC
cdr3_aa: CASSLMYEQYF

j_call: TRBJ1-1
clone_size: many
d_call: TRBD1
v_call: TRBV2
cdr3_nt: TGTGCCAGCAACGGACAGGGCCTTCTTTTGGAAGCTTTCTTT
cdr3_aa: CASNGQGLLLEAFF

j_call: TRBJ1-1
clone_size: NA
d_call: NA
v_call: TRBV29-1
cdr3_nt: TGCAGCGTAACCCCCCCTCACAGGGACGAAGCTTTCTTT
cdr3_aa: CSVTPPHRDEAFF

j_call: TRBJ2-7
clone_size: NA
d_call: NA
v_call: TRBV20-1
cdr3_nt: TGCAGTGCTATTCTCCCAGGGGACCGGTACGAGCAGTACTTC
cdr3_aa: CSAILPGDRYEQYF

j_call: TRBJ2-7
clone_size: many
d_call: NA
v_call: TRBV7-2
cdr3_nt: TGTGCCAGCAGCCCAGGGGCTAGCGTTGCCTACGAGCAGTACTTC
cdr3_aa: CASSPGASVAYEQYF